Shown below are 19 T cell receptor beta chains from a single sample sequenced in a study of blood T cells in healthy people across ages. Then a second PCR, running about 6 to 12 cycles, was carried out with a sample-barcoded 5' primer and a J-beta primer mix. TCRdb passed the 5' RACE reads through MiXCR, listing each CDR3 protein once. Altogether over a million distinct CDR3 sequences are present, approximately 39% being singletons, with the ten largest covering 4%. The sequencing sample was made of blood. Receptors were obtained from a woman aged 18-29 years in good health.

This clonotype turned up a few times. The chain is built from TRBV10-3 and TRBJ1-5; D is unclear. The CDR3 has 12 residues. Germline CDR1 and CDR2: ENHRY and SYGVKD. Trimming removed 0 bases at V and 7 bases at J, with 4 bases between. CDR3 sequence: CAISESNQPQHF. The CDR3 DNA reads TGTGCCATCAGTGAGTCGAACCAGCCCCAGCATTTT.

The chain recombines TRBV9 with TRBJ2-1; D is ambiguous. The V end lost 0 bases, the J end lost 0 bases, and 4 bases lay between the germline ends. This CDR3 spans 14 amino acids. CDR1 is SGDLS and CDR2 is YYNGEE in the germline V gene. The CDR3 sequence is CASSVGNSYNEQFF. In DNA form, the CDR3 reads TGTGCCAGCAGCGTAGGGAACTCCTACAATGAGCAGTTCTTC.

The genes are TRBV5-1 and TRBJ2-7; perhaps TRBD2 as D (6 bases). Deletions cut 3 bases from V and 2 bases from J, with 15 bases between. Germline assignment: CDR1 SGHRS and CDR2 YFSETQ. This CDR3 contains 15 residues. The CDR3 protein is CASSYDYRETYEQYF. Here the CDR3 DNA reads TGCGCCAGCAGCTACGACTACCGGGAGACCTACGAGCAGTACTTC.

The chain carries TRBV11-2 and TRBJ1-4, with a tentative D call TRBD1 (6 bases). Per the germline V gene, CDR1 is SGHAT and CDR2 is FQNNGV. V was trimmed by 1 base and J by 13 bases, leaving 10 bases between them. The CDR3 consists of 12 residues. CDR3 residues: CASSLGDTRLFF. The CDR3 DNA reads TGTGCCAGCAGCTTAGGGGACACCCGACTGTTTTTT.

This clonotype was counted a few times. The J gene is TRBJ2-3, the V gene TRBV2; D is undetermined. The CDR3 has 13 residues. Trimming left V 0 bases short and J 6 bases short, with 7 bases between. Per the germline V gene, CDR1 is SNHLY and CDR2 is FYNNEI. The CDR3 loop is CASSEAPVDTQYF. Here the CDR3 DNA reads TGTGCCAGCAGTGAAGCTCCGGTGGATACGCAGTATTTT.

In the case of this clonotype: The junction departs from the called germline gene at one end, perhaps through a read error. The chain links TRBV7-2 to TRBJ2-1; D unresolved. The CDR3 extends over 13 amino acids. Per the germline V gene, CDR1 is SGHTA and CDR2 is FQGNSA. The CDR3 loop is CASSLNRENERFF. As DNA, the CDR3 is TGTGCCAGCAGCTTAAACAGAGAAAATGAGCGGTTCTTC.

The sample holds a few counts of this clonotype. This chain joins TRBV27 and TRBJ2-6; 8 nucleotides agree with TRBD1. With 5 bases clipped from V and 0 bases from J, the junction kept 6 bases outside the gene matches. CDR1 MNHEY and CDR2 SMNVEV come from the germline V gene (reference sequence). The CDR3 extends over 17 amino acids. The CDR3 loop is CASSTRQGSSGANVLTF. The CDR3 DNA sequence: TGTGCCAGCAGTACCCGACAGGGGAGCTCTGGGGCCAACGTCCTGACTTTC.

In nucleotides, the CDR3 is TGTGCCAGCAGTCCCCTGGGGGCTAGCGGGTTCCTGTACAATGAGCAGTTCTTC. Its translation: CASSPLGASGFLYNEQFF. The rearrangement links TRBV11-2 to TRBJ2-1, with 8 nucleotides matching TRBD2. The CDR3 extends over 18 amino acids. The germline gives CDR1 SGHAT, CDR2 FQNNGV. V gave up 6 bases and J gave up 4 bases; unmatched junction bases: 17.

The chain links TRBV2 to TRBJ1-1, with a weak D call TRBD1 (5 bases). This CDR3 has 13 residues. The germline gives CDR1 SNHLY, CDR2 FYNNEI. The V end was cut by 8 bases, the J end by 5 bases, with 15 bases between. The DNA for the CDR3 is TGTGCCAGCGTTAGGCAGGGAGAAACTGAAGCTTTCTTT. Amino acids: CASVRQGETEAFF.

The V gene is TRBV6-5, the J gene TRBJ2-2; D is perhaps TRBD1 or TRBD2 (5 bases each). The CDR3 runs 15 residues. V lost 5 bases to trimming and J lost 1 base, with 11 bases between them. Germline-derived CDR1 and CDR2 are MNHEY and SVGAGI. CDR3 residues: CASSPLDRNTGELFF. The CDR3 nucleotides are TGTGCCAGCAGTCCACTAGACAGGAACACCGGGGAGCTGTTTTTT.

The chain links TRBV29-1 to TRBJ1-3, with no clear D. V was shortened by 6 bases and J by 4 bases, with 7 bases between the two germline ends. The CDR3 runs 11 residues. CDR1 is SQVTM, CDR2 ANQGSEA, per germline. The CDR3: CSVPQGNTIYF. The CDR3 coding sequence is TGCAGCGTCCCTCAGGGAAACACCATATATTTT.

The rearrangement uses TRBV4-3 and TRBJ1-4; D is ambiguous. CDR1 LGHNA and CDR2 YSLEER come from the germline V gene. The CDR3 extends over 15 amino acids. V lost 4 bases and J lost 4, with 13 bases in between. DNA of the CDR3: TGCGCCAGCAGCCTAGATGGTTTTAGTAATGAAAAACTGTTTTTT. Amino acids: CASSLDGFSNEKLFF.

J is TRBJ2-5 and V is TRBV13, with 15 bases that match TRBD2. The CDR3 spans 16 residues. V lost 5 bases and J lost 11; bases outside the gene matches: 12. Germline V CDR1 and CDR2: PRHDT, FYEKMQ (reference sequence). The CDR3: CASSPTGTSGRHEQYF. DNA for the CDR3: TGTGCCAGCAGCCCGACCGGGACTAGCGGGAGGCATGAGCAGTACTTC.

The rearrangement links TRBV20-1 to TRBJ2-3; D uncertain. Germline CDR1 is DFQATT and CDR2 is SNEGSKA (reference sequence). CDR3 length equals 13 residues. V lost 5 bases, J lost 2 bases, and 11 bases lay in between. The CDR3 region has the DNA TGCAGTGCTCCCGAGGACGTCACAGATACGCAGTATTTT. As protein: CSAPEDVTDTQYF.

The V call is TRBV4-3, the J call TRBJ2-3, with 12 bases that match TRBD1. Germline assignment: CDR1 LGHNA and CDR2 YSLEER. The J segment lost 6 bases and the V segment lost 4 bases, leaving 5 bases of the junction unmatched. The length of the CDR3 is 15 residues. The CDR3 loop is CASSPWDRGQDTQYF. CDR3 nucleotides: TGCGCCAGCAGCCCATGGGACAGGGGGCAGGATACGCAGTATTTT.

The chain employs TRBV5-1 and TRBJ2-2; TRBD2 matches at 10 bases. Losses at the gene ends were 2 bases for V and 6 bases for J; bases not matched to a gene: 4. Germline V gives CDR1 SGHRS, CDR2 YFSETQ. This CDR3 comprises 15 residues. In nucleotides, the CDR3 is TGCGCCAGCAGCTTTTCTAGCGGGAGCCCCGGGGAGCTGTTTTTT. This translates into CASSFSSGSPGELFF.

The chain uses TRBV18 and TRBJ2-1, with a weak D call TRBD1 (7 bases). V was trimmed by 6 bases and J by 5 bases, leaving 20 bases between them. This CDR3 is 16 amino acids long. Germline CDR1 and CDR2: KGHSH and LQKENI. CDR3 nucleotide sequence: TGTGCCAGCTCCCGCATAAGACAGGGCGGGAACAATGAGCAGTTCTTC. Its translation is CASSRIRQGGNNEQFF.

This clonotype turned up a few times. The rearrangement joins TRBV29-1 to TRBJ2-3, with D unclear. Between the trimmed V and J ends, which lost 0 bases and 2 bases, there was a span of 3 bases. Germline V CDR1 and CDR2: SQVTM, ANQGSEA. The CDR3 runs to 12 residues. The DNA of the CDR3 is TGCAGCGTTGAAGAGAACACAGATACGCAGTATTTT. Its protein product is CSVEENTDTQYF.

The J gene is TRBJ1-1, the V gene TRBV5-1; 8 bases are a match to TRBD1. Looked up from germline, CDR1 is SGHRS and CDR2 is YFSETQ. With V trimmed by 4 bases and J by 2 bases, 16 bases remained unmatched. The CDR3 contains 18 residues. The CDR3 DNA sequence: TGCGCCAGCAGCCTCCGATGGACAGGGTTATCGGGAAACACTGAAGCTTTCTTT. Its protein product is CASSLRWTGLSGNTEAFF.